The clone carrying this T cell receptor beta chain was detected many times. Time point of the sample: after trial treatment. Treatment given: LDRT plus nivolumab, ipilimumab, low-dose cyclophosphamide and aspirin (RACIN trial). The data were obtained in a study of low-dose radiotherapy and immunotherapy resistance in tumors. Across the study: Every 2 weeks, cohort 1 got 0.5 Gy, reaching 6.5 Gy to the planning target volume. Aspirin 300 mg was given orally each day for four cycles from cycle 1 day 1.

Germline assignment: CDR1 KGHSH and CDR2 LQKENI. The CDR3 has 14 residues. V was shortened by 0 bases and J by 9 bases, with 12 bases between the two germline ends. First-strand cDNA relied on TRAV- and TRBV-specific primers spanning alpha and beta chains. The authors ran about 20 PCR cycles to amplify TCRs with a constant-region primer and V-primer adapter. TCRdb re-called the reads through MiXCR, storing one row per CDR3 protein. Of about 100,000 distinct CDR3 sequences in the sample, around 20% are singletons; the top ten hold approximately 4%. This specimen was PBMCs, taken after low-dose radiotherapy plus immunotherapy. The V and J genes are TRBV18 and TRBJ2-1, with D perhaps being TRBD1 or TRBD2 (5 bases each). This sequence was found in a male donor with prostate cancer. CDR3 nucleotide sequence: TGTGCCAGCTCACCACCGCAGGGAGAAATTGAGCAGTTCTTC. It specifies CASSPPQGEIEQFF.